The rows below give T cell receptor beta chains drawn from one sample of a study of T cells in localized non-small cell lung cancer. Using immunoSEQ multiplex PCR, the repertoire was profiled, and TCRdb retains in-frame clones only, with some absent. Among around 83,000 clones listed, over 80% were seen once. Sequenced material: peripheral blood, taken before any cancer treatment. The receptor set was obtained from a man aged 40 to 69 with stage I squamous cell lung carcinoma. CDR3s leave out the opening cysteine and the closing phenylalanine or tryptophan.

v_call	j_call	cdr3_aa
TRBV5-1	TRBJ1-2	ASSLEEGGYGYT
TRBV20-1	TRBJ2-7	SARDEFMQY
TRBV7-2	TRBJ1-6	ASSPRQNSPLH
TRBV5-1	TRBJ2-3	ASSLGQAPGRDTQY
TRBV28	TRBJ1-3	ASSSSGTGGITTPGY
TRBV27	TRBJ2-7	ASSPTGSSYEQY
TRBV5-1	TRBJ2-3	ASSRTGQGRTDTQY
TRBV5-1	TRBJ1-2	ASSFGLAGNYGYT
TRBV7-3	TRBJ2-2	ASSAGGELF
TRBV7-6	TRBJ2-6	ASSPRVSGANVLT
TRBV5-4	TRBJ1-2	ASSLGVDNGYT
TRBV5-4	TRBJ2-3	ASSLGRPGSTDTQY
TRBV28	TRBJ1-1	ASSLFGPGGRTRNTEAF
TRBV29-1	TRBJ1-1	SVVPTGRGTEAF
TRBV5-1	TRBJ2-1	ASRPGLAGGNEQF
TRBV7-2	TRBJ1-3	ASSLLAASLDIY
TRBV6-1	TRBJ1-2	ASSENEGAVGYT
TRBV4-3	TRBJ2-1	ASSQEVMDNEQF
TRBV7-9	TRBJ1-2	ASSLVPNYGYT
TRBV28	TRBJ2-5	ASSLGGRETQY
TRBV10-3	TRBJ1-4	ATRVEGAGRLF
TRBV7-9	TRBJ1-5	ASSLEGFQGNQPQH